The 30 T cell receptor beta chains below come from one sample, sequenced in a study of T cells after yellow fever vaccination. TCRdb called the 5' RACE reads again in MiXCR, with one record for every CDR3 protein. The sample has under 350,000 distinct CDR3 sequences, roughly 4.3% seen once; the top ten hold around 24%. The material was PBMCs, obtained 5 days after the yellow fever booster vaccination. The receptor source for this set is a man aged 18 to 35 who received the YFV17D yellow fever vaccine.

This clonotype was counted a few times. The rearrangement joins TRBV7-9 to TRBJ2-1; 11 bases line up with TRBD2. CDR1 SEHNR and CDR2 FQNEAQ come from the germline V gene (reference sequence). This CDR3 contains 17 residues. Trimming cost V 5 bases and J 3 bases; bases outside gene matches: 9. CDR3 bases: TGTGCCAGCAGCCCACCGACTAGCGGGGCCTTCTACAATGAGCAGTTCTTC. Translating gives CASSPPTSGAFYNEQFF.

The chain is built from TRBV29-1 and TRBJ2-7; D ambiguous. Germline loops: CDR1 SQVTM, CDR2 ANQGSEA. The CDR3 runs to 16 residues. V lost 4 bases and J 3 bases, leaving 22 bases between the germline ends. The CDR3 DNA reads as TGCAGCGTTGGCGTTACGTTACGAGAAGGGCGCTACGAGCAGTACTTC. It encodes CSVGVTLREGRYEQYF.

This clonotype was seen repeatedly, ten times or more. The chain couples TRBV25-1 to TRBJ1-6; D not resolved. CDR1 MGHDK and CDR2 SYGVNS come from the germline V gene. V was pared by 6 bases and J by 8 bases, with 11 bases between. CDR3 length: 13 amino acids. CDR3 sequence reads: CASRRGTDSPLHF. In DNA form, the CDR3 reads TGTGCCAGCAGGCGAGGCACTGATTCACCCCTCCACTTT. The complete variable domain, with remaining parts taken from reference TRBV25-1 and TRBJ1-6, reads EADIYQTPRYLVIGTGKKITLECSQTMGHDKMYWYQQDPGMELHLIHYSYGVNSTEKGDLSSESTVSRIRTEHFPLTLESARPSHTSQYLCASRRGTDSPLHFGNGTRLTVT.

This clonotype has more than one count but fewer than ten. In DNA, the CDR3 is TGTGCCAGCAGACAGACAGGCAATCAGCCCCAGCATTTT. Translated: CASRQTGNQPQHF. This sequence joins TRBV12-3 or TRBV12-4 and TRBJ1-5; TRBD1 might be the D (5 bases). Trimming removed 6 bases from V and 2 bases from J, with 8 bases in between. The CDR3 covers 13 residues.

This clonotype was recorded at least ten times. This chain joins TRBV7-2 and TRBJ2-1; D not certain. Germline CDR1 is SGHTA and CDR2 is FQGNSA. V lost 6 bases and J lost 0, with 6 bases in between. The CDR3 sequence is 13 residues long. CDR3 bases: TGTGCCAGCAGTTGGGGCTCCTACAATGAGCAGTTCTTC. Translation gives CASSWGSYNEQFF.

This clonotype was detected ten times or more. V is TRBV12-3 or TRBV12-4 and J is TRBJ2-1; 8 bases fit TRBD2. Trimming cost V 5 bases and J 4 bases; bases outside gene matches: 4. CDR3 size: 14 residues. As DNA, the CDR3 is TGTGCCAGCAGTCCTAGCGGGTCTTACAATGAGCAGTTCTTC. Protein sequence: CASSPSGSYNEQFF.

The J gene is TRBJ2-5, the V gene TRBV18; TRBD2 aligns across 8 bases. Germline loops: CDR1 KGHSH, CDR2 LQKENI. V was pared by 7 bases and J by 3 bases, with 7 bases of the junction left unmatched. This CDR3 is built from 14 residues. CDR3 amino acids: CASCRSRGEETQYF. In nucleotides, the CDR3 is TGTGCCAGCTGCCGTTCGCGGGGGGAAGAGACCCAGTACTTC. The variable domain in full, completed from reference TRBV18 and TRBJ2-5, reads NAGVMQNPRHLVRRRGQEARLRCSPMKGHSHVYWYRQLPEEGLKFMVYLQKENIIDESGMPKERFSAEFPKEGPSILRIQQVVRGDSAAYFCASCRSRGEETQYFGPGTRLLVL.

In this sample, this clonotype turned up many times. The V gene is TRBV7-2, the J gene TRBJ2-3; D unresolved. CDR3 length: 14 residues. The germline V and J ends were trimmed by 5 bases and 7 bases, with 16 bases remaining between them. CDR1 SGHTA and CDR2 FQGNSA come from the germline V gene. The CDR3 sequence: CASSQDFSDYTQYF. CDR3 nucleotides: TGTGCCAGCAGCCAAGACTTCTCAGATTATACGCAGTATTTT.

This clonotype was seen a handful of times. The J gene is TRBJ2-5, the V gene TRBV11-2; 8 bases map to TRBD1. The CDR3 extends over 16 amino acids. The germline CDR1 and CDR2 sequences are SGHAT and FQNNGV. V was pared by 5 bases and J by 5 bases, with 13 bases of the junction left unmatched. The CDR3 nucleotides read TGTGCCAGCAGCCCATGGACAGGGTCAACGAAGGAGACCCAGTACTTC. Its translation: CASSPWTGSTKETQYF.

The chain couples TRBV13 to TRBJ1-1; D not certain. The germline V and J ends were trimmed by 4 bases and 6 bases, with 6 bases remaining between them. This CDR3 has 11 amino acids. Germline values: CDR1 PRHDT, CDR2 FYEKMQ (reference sequence). The CDR3: CASSSAAEAFF. The CDR3 nucleotides read TGTGCCAGCAGCTCAGCGGCTGAAGCTTTCTTT.

This clonotype was observed a handful of times. The chain is built from TRBV12-3 or TRBV12-4 and TRBJ1-1; D is ambiguous. The CDR3 extends over 13 amino acids. The V end lost 2 bases, the J end lost 7 bases, and 11 bases lay between the germline ends. CDR3 nucleotides: TGTGCCAGCAGTTTACGGGCAGGCTTTGAAGCTTTCTTT. It yields the protein CASSLRAGFEAFF.

This clonotype was counted only a few times. The chain has TRBV30 and TRBJ2-7; weak D call: TRBD2 (5 bases). This CDR3 contains 12 residues. Looked up from germline, CDR1 is GTSNPN and CDR2 is SVGIG (reference sequence). Trimming pared 3 bases from V and 2 bases from J, leaving 8 bases between. CDR3 coding DNA: TGTGCCTGGAGACACGGGACCTACGAGCAGTACTTC. This codes for CAWRHGTYEQYF.

Ten or more counts support this clonotype. In DNA, the CDR3 is TGTGCCAGCAGCCACCATCCGGCTAAAAAAGAGACCCAGTACTTC. Its protein is CASSHHPAKKETQYF. V gene TRBV11-2 combines with J gene TRBJ2-5, with no clear D. CDR3 size: 15 residues. V dropped 5 bases and J dropped 3 bases, with 16 bases sitting between them. CDR1 and CDR2 from the germline V gene are SGHAT and FQNNGV. Supplemented by reference TRBV11-2 and TRBJ2-5, the full variable domain reads EAGVAQSPRYKIIEKRQSVAFWCNPISGHATLYWYQQILGQGPKLLIQFQNNGVVDDSQLPKDRFSAERLKGVDSTLKIQPAKLEDSAVYLCASSHHPAKKETQYFGPGTRLLVL.

This clonotype appeared a few times. This chain uses TRBV12-3 or TRBV12-4 with TRBJ1-1; D unclear. CDR3 length equals 13 residues. V lost 3 bases, J lost 4 bases, and 9 bases lay in between. CDR3 nucleotide sequence: TGTGCCAGCAGTTTCGAAGAGATCACTGAAGCTTTCTTT. It is translated as CASSFEEITEAFF.

This clonotype appeared a few times. V is TRBV28 and J is TRBJ1-6; D might be TRBD1 (5 bases). Germline CDR1 is MDHEN and CDR2 is SYDVKM. V was shortened by 8 bases and J by 9 bases, with 20 bases between the two germline ends. The CDR3 has 15 amino acids. The CDR3 sequence: CASRRVRRVSSPLHF. CDR3 bases: TGTGCCAGCCGACGGGTTCGCAGGGTCAGTTCACCCCTCCACTTT.

In this sample, this clonotype turned up a few times. The J gene is TRBJ2-3, the V gene TRBV29-1, with 10 bases that match TRBD1. This CDR3 has 14 amino acids. Losses at the gene ends were 3 bases for V and 2 bases for J; bases not matched to a gene: 2. Germline V gene data show CDR1 as SQVTM and CDR2 as ANQGSEA. The CDR3 spells CSVEDRGDTDTQYF. The CDR3, as DNA: TGCAGCGTTGAGGACAGGGGGGACACAGATACGCAGTATTTT.

The table lists this clonotype with many counts. This chain uses TRBV28 with TRBJ2-3; 7 bases match TRBD1. Germline assignment: CDR1 MDHEN and CDR2 SYDVKM. V trimming: 6 bases; J trimming: 2 bases; junction bases outside the gene matches: 8. The CDR3 is 15 amino acids. CDR3: CASRRADRVTDTQYF. The CDR3 DNA follows: TGTGCCAGCAGGAGGGCCGACAGGGTCACAGATACGCAGTATTTT.

In this sample, this clonotype turned up a few times. V usage is TRBV6-1 and J usage is TRBJ1-6, with D perhaps TRBD1 (5 bases). The CDR3 extends over 13 amino acids. Trimming removed 3 bases from V and 14 bases from J, with 14 bases in between. Germline-derived CDR1 and CDR2 are MNHNS and SASEGT. The CDR3 protein is CASSDRGLKTLHF. CDR3 sequence (DNA): TGTGCCAGCAGTGATAGGGGTTTGAAGACCCTCCACTTT.

This clonotype was counted a few times. This rearrangement joins TRBV20-1 to TRBJ2-2, with TRBD2 identical over 9 bases. V gave up 5 bases and J gave up 4 bases; unmatched junction bases: 8. CDR1 and CDR2 from the germline V gene are DFQATT and SNEGSKA (reference sequence). This CDR3 is built from 15 residues. CDR3 sequence: CSAHEAGGPTGELFF. Here the CDR3 DNA reads TGCAGTGCTCACGAAGCGGGGGGACCCACCGGGGAGCTGTTTTTT.

The CDR3 DNA follows: TGTGCCAGCAGTCCCCGGAGAGGCCAGCGGGGGACAGATACGCAGTATTTT. It codes for CASSPRRGQRGTDTQYF. The gene calls are TRBV12-3 or TRBV12-4 and TRBJ2-3, with 8 bases lining up with TRBD2. Trimming at V came to 5 bases and at J to 3 bases, leaving 13 bases not matched to a gene. The CDR3 runs to 17 residues.

This clonotype was recorded at least ten times. The chain is built from TRBV20-1 and TRBJ2-1; D ambiguous. The CDR3 extends over 14 amino acids. Germline V gives CDR1 DFQATT, CDR2 SNEGSKA (reference sequence). V was pared by 7 bases and J by 6 bases, with 19 bases between. The CDR3 DNA follows: TGCAGTGTCGACGGCCGCTCCTGGGGCAATGAGCAGTTCTTC. It translates to CSVDGRSWGNEQFF.

This clonotype was observed at least ten times. This chain joins TRBV6-6 and TRBJ2-7, with D perhaps TRBD1 or TRBD2 (5 bases each). The ends were cut back, 5 bases at V and 5 bases at J, with 16 bases in the middle. CDR1 is MNHNY and CDR2 is SVGAGI in the germline V gene (reference sequence). The CDR3 is 14 amino acids. CDR3 sequence (DNA): TGTGCCAGCAGTCCGAACCGGGACCTCCACGAGCAGTACTTC. It yields the protein CASSPNRDLHEQYF.

This clonotype was seen ten or more times. The chain carries TRBV6-2 or TRBV6-3 and TRBJ2-1, with 7 bases matching TRBD2. V shed 4 bases, J shed 0 bases, and the junction held 3 bases outside the gene matches. Germline V gives CDR1 MNHEY, CDR2 SVGEGT. This CDR3 has 15 amino acids. The CDR3 sequence: CASSWGGSSYNEQFF. The CDR3 DNA sequence: TGTGCCAGCAGTTGGGGGGGTAGCTCCTACAATGAGCAGTTCTTC.

This clonotype showed up many times. The chain has TRBV20-1 and TRBJ2-2; D is undetermined. Trimming left V 5 bases short and J 5 bases short, with 12 bases between. In germline, CDR1 is DFQATT, CDR2 SNEGSKA (reference sequence). The CDR3 runs to 13 residues. The CDR3 DNA is TGCAGTGCTTCGGTCTTGGGGACCGGGGAGCTGTTTTTT. Its protein product is CSASVLGTGELFF.

This clonotype was recorded many times. In DNA form, the CDR3 reads TGTGCCAGCTCATCAACAGGGGGAATAGCGGGCACTGAAGCTTTCTTT. This translates into CASSSTGGIAGTEAFF. The rearrangement uses TRBV18 and TRBJ1-1, with TRBD1 identical over 8 bases. The CDR3 consists of 16 residues. Per the germline V gene, CDR1 is KGHSH and CDR2 is LQKENI. The J segment lost 4 bases and the V segment lost 5 bases, leaving 12 bases of the junction unmatched.

This clonotype was observed at least ten times. The chain carries TRBV7-6 and TRBJ2-5; D is perhaps TRBD1 (6 bases). Germline CDR1 SGHVS, CDR2 FNYEAQ. The CDR3 extends over 14 amino acids. The V end lost 5 bases, the J end lost 2 bases, and 12 bases lay between the germline ends. DNA of the CDR3: TGTGCCAGCAGCCCACGGACAGCGCAAGAGACCCAGTACTTC. As protein: CASSPRTAQETQYF.

This clonotype was seen at least ten times. The V call is TRBV4-3, the J call TRBJ2-5; 12 bases align to TRBD1. The CDR3 extends over 16 amino acids. Germline CDR1 LGHNA, CDR2 YSLEER. V shed 4 bases and J 5 bases; nucleotides not matched to a gene: 8. The CDR3, as DNA: TGCGCCAGCAGCCCTAAAGGGACAGGGGGCGCGGAGACCCAGTACTTC. It specifies CASSPKGTGGAETQYF.

The chain carries TRBV5-1 and TRBJ2-3, with D tentatively TRBD1 (8 bases). The CDR3 has 14 amino acids. The V end lost 4 bases, the J end lost 5 bases, and 14 bases lay between the germline ends. Germline CDR1 is SGHRS and CDR2 is YFSETQ. CDR3 sequence (DNA): TGCGCCAGCAGCCCACAGGGGGGGGGAGATACGCAGTATTTT. Its translation: CASSPQGGGDTQYF.

The chain combines TRBV6-5 with TRBJ2-3; 8 bases map to TRBD1. The CDR3 spans 16 residues. Trimming cost V 6 bases and J 4 bases; bases outside gene matches: 12. Germline CDR1 is MNHEY and CDR2 is SVGAGI. DNA for the CDR3: TGTGCCAGCAGGACAACTGGACAGGGAGCCGCAGATACGCAGTATTTT. Translated: CASRTTGQGAADTQYF.

This clonotype was seen ten or more times. This rearrangement joins TRBV18 to TRBJ2-7, with D perhaps TRBD2 (5 bases). V dropped 8 bases and J dropped 2 bases, with 10 bases sitting between them. The CDR3 runs to 12 residues. The germline gives CDR1 KGHSH, CDR2 LQKENI. The CDR3 reads CASSPGTYEQYV. CDR3 DNA sequence: TGTGCCAGCAGTCCCGGGACCTACGAGCAGTACGTC.